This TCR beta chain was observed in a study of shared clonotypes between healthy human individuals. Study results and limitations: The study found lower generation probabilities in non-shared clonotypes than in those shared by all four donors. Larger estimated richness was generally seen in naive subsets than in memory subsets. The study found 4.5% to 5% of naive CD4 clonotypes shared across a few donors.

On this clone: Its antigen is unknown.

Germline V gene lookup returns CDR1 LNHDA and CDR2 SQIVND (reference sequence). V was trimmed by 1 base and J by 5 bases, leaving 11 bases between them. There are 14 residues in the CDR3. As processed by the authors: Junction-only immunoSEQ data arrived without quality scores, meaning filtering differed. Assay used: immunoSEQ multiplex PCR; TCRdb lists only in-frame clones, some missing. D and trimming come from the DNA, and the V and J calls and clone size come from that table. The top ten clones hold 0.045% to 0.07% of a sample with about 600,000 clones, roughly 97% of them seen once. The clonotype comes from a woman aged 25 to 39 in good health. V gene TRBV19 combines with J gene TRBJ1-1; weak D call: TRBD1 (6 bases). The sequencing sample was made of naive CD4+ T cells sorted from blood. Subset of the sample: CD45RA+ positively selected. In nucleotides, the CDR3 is TGTGCCAGTAGTATAGGGGGGAGGGGGACTGAAGCTTTCTTT. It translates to CASSIGGRGTEAFF.